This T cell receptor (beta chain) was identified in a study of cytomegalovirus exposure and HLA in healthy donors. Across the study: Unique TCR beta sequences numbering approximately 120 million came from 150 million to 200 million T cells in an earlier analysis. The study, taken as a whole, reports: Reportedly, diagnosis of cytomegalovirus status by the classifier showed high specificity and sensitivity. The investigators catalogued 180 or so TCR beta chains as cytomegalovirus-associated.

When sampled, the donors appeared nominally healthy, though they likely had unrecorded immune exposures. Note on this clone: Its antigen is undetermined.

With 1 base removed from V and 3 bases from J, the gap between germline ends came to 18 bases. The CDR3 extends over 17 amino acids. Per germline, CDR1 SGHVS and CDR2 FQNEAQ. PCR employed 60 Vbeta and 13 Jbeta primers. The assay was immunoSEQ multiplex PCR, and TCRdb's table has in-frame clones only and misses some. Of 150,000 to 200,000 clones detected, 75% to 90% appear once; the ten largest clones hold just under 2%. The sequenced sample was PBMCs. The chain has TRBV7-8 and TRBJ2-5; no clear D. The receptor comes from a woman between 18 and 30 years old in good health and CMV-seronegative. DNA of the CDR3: TGTGCCAGCAGCTTAGACTTGGGTGCTAGGAAGAAAGAGACCCAGTACTTC. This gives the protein CASSLDLGARKKETQYF.